Shown below are 18 T cell receptor beta chains from a single sample sequenced in a study of T cell clusters in autoimmune cytopenias. About 37,500 genome equivalents of blood DNA were amplified for TRB. Multiplex touch-down PCR amplified TRB using TRB-A and TRB-B pools in one tube. Each CDR3 protein gets one entry in TCRdb, which reprocessed the multiplex PCR reads and gives no DNA. The table lists nearly 9,000 distinct CDR3 sequences, with around 4.5% in the top ten. The sequenced sample was peripheral blood. The receptors derive from a human donor with an autoimmune cytopenia or autoimmune hepatitis (not recorded which).

The chain has TRBV12-3 or TRBV12-4 and TRBJ2-3; TCRdb lists TRBD2, though no DNA is available to test this call. The CDR3 consists of 20 residues. The CDR3 spells CASSLMPSGLLAPDTDTQYF.

V and J are TRBV24-1 and TRBJ2-1. The V gene's germline CDR1 is KGHDR and CDR2 SFDVKD. CDR3 length: 14 residues. The CDR3 protein is CATSDLDFGNEQFF.

V and J are TRBV6-5 and TRBJ2-6; lacking DNA, the TRBD2 call made by TCRdb goes unchecked. Germline CDR1 and CDR2: MNHEY and SVGAGI. The CDR3 contains 18 residues. CDR3 residues: CASSVLAGGASGANVLTF.

Considering frequency, this clonotype is medium-sized (0.01 to 0.1%). This chain uses TRBV29-1 with TRBJ1-1. The CDR3 extends over 12 amino acids. Germline V gives CDR1 SQVTM, CDR2 ANQGSEA. CDR3 protein: CSAWSGNTEAFF.

This clonotype registers medium-sized by frequency. The V call is TRBV6-5, the J call TRBJ2-6. In germline, CDR1 is MNHEY, CDR2 SVGAGI. The CDR3 runs to 13 residues. CDR3 loop: CASRLWGANVLTF.

The chain couples TRBV12-3 or TRBV12-4 to TRBJ2-4; TCRdb names TRBD1, which stays unverified in the absence of DNA. This CDR3 contains 16 residues. The CDR3: CASSPGPTLAKNIQYF.

This chain joins TRBV5-7 and TRBJ1-5; TCRdb proposes TRBD1, but this gene call is untestable without DNA. TRBV5-7 is an open reading frame, and its role is uncertain. The CDR3 covers 14 residues. The chain's CDR3 is CASSPGTGFQPQHF.

This clonotype is deemed medium-sized by its frequency. The rearrangement uses TRBV19 and TRBJ2-2; TCRdb proposes TRBD2, but this gene call is untestable without DNA. The CDR3 has 18 amino acids. Per germline, CDR1 LNHDA and CDR2 SQIVND (reference sequence). CDR3 residues: CASSPGLAGGLNTGELFF.

The V call is TRBV19, the J call TRBJ1-3. CDR1 and CDR2 (germline): LNHDA, SQIVND (reference sequence). The CDR3 contains 16 residues. The CDR3 protein is CASTLMGGHSGNTIYF.

CDR3 amino acids: CSVQFSYEQYF. The gene calls are TRBV20-1 and TRBJ2-7. This CDR3 is 11 amino acids long. The germline V gene encodes CDR1 DFQATT and CDR2 SNEGSKA (reference sequence).

Its frequency marks this clonotype as medium-sized (0.01 to 0.1%). V usage is TRBV6-5 and J usage is TRBJ1-1; the D call of TRBD1 rests on TCRdb alone, since no DNA is present to check it. Germline V gives CDR1 MNHEY, CDR2 SVGAGI. The CDR3 length is 14 residues. CDR3: CASSYQGRNTEAFF.

The chain recombines TRBV28 with TRBJ1-5; TCRdb names TRBD1, which stays unverified in the absence of DNA. The CDR3 runs 14 residues. Germline CDR1 and CDR2: MDHEN and SYDVKM. CDR3 sequence: CASSLYRGLQPQHF.

This clonotype registers medium-sized by frequency. The V and J genes are TRBV6-6 and TRBJ1-6; lacking DNA, the TRBD1 call made by TCRdb goes unchecked. The CDR3 length is 14 residues. CDR1 is MNHNY and CDR2 is SVGAGI in the germline V gene (reference sequence). CDR3 residues: CASSQTGDNSPLHF.

Measured by frequency, this clonotype is medium-sized. The chain carries TRBV19 and TRBJ2-7; TCRdb indicates TRBD2, and absent DNA this call remains unverified. The CDR3 runs 18 residues. Germline CDR1 LNHDA, CDR2 SQIVND (reference sequence). The CDR3 is CASSPWGAGGMTPYEQYF.

This clonotype is called medium-sized based on its frequency. V gene TRBV18 combines with J gene TRBJ2-3; TCRdb proposes TRBD1, but this gene call is untestable without DNA. This CDR3 is 14 amino acids long. CDR1 and CDR2 (germline): KGHSH, LQKENI. The CDR3 sequence is CASSPLGGPDTQYF. Combining the CDR3 with reference TRBV18 and TRBJ2-3 gives the whole variable domain NAGVMQNPRHLVRRRGQEARLRCSPMKGHSHVYWYRQLPEEGLKFMVYLQKENIIDESGMPKERFSAEFPKEGPSILRIQQVVRGDSAAYFCASSPLGGPDTQYFGPGTRLTVL.

This chain connects TRBV20-1 to TRBJ2-5; lacking DNA, the TRBD1 call made by TCRdb goes unchecked. From germline, CDR1 is DFQATT and CDR2 SNEGSKA (reference sequence). The CDR3 consists of 14 residues. CDR3 in amino acids: CSARDAGRLETQYF.

The chain employs TRBV6-1 and TRBJ1-1; TCRdb proposes TRBD1, but this gene call is untestable without DNA. Germline lookup yields CDR1 MNHNS and CDR2 SASEGT. CDR3 length: 13 amino acids. The CDR3 is CASSEQGATEAFF.

In terms of frequency, this clonotype is medium-sized (0.01 to 0.1%). V usage is TRBV27 and J usage is TRBJ1-2; there is no DNA to check the TCRdb D call of TRBD1. The germline V gene has CDR1 MNHEY and CDR2 SMNVEV (reference sequence). This CDR3 is built from 13 residues. CDR3 loop: CASGGQGDYGYTF.